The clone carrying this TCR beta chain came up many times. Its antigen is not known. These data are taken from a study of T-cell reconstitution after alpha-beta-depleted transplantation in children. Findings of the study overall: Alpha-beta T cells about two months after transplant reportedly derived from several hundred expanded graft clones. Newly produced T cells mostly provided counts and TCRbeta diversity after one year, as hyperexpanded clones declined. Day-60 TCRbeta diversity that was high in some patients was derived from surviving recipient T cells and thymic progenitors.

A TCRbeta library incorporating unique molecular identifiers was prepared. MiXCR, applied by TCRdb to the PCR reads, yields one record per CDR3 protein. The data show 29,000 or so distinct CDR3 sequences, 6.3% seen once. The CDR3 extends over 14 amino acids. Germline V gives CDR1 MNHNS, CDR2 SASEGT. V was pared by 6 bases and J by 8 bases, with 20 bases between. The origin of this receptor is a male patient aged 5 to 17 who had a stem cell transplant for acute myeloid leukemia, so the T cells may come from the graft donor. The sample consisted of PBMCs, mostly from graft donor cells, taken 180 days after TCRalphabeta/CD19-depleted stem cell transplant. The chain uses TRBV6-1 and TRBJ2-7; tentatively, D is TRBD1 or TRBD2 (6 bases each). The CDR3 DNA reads TGTGCCAGCAGGGGGGGCTCCCCCACCACCAAGCAGTACTTC. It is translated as CASRGGSPTTKQYF.